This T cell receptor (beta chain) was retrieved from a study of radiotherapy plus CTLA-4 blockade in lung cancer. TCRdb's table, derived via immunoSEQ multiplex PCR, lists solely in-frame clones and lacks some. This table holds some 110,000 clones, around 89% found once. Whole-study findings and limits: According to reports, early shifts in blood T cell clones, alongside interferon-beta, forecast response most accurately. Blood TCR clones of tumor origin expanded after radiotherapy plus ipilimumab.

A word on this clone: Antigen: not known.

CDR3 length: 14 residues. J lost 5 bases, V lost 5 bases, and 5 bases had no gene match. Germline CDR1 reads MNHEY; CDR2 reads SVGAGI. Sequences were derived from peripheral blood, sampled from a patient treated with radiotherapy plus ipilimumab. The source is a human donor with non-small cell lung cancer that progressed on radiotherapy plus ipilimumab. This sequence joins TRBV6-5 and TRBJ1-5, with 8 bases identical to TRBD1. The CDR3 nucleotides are TGTGCCAGCAGTGAAGGGACAGGCCATCAGCCCCAGCATTTT. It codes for CASSEGTGHQPQHF.